This T cell receptor beta chain was sequenced during a study of blood T cell repertoires in COVID-19. Participants were aged 18 to 89 years, lived in about two dozen US areas, and enrolled virtually. The CDR3 is 14 residues long. Germline CDR1 MNHEY, CDR2 SMNVEV (reference sequence). Trimming took off 6 bases at V and 6 bases at J, with 14 bases between the two ends. Produced via immunoSEQ multiplex PCR; TCRdb's table is partial and in-frame only. The table has 270,000 or so clones, 88% seen once. This receptor was obtained from a middle-aged woman with acute COVID-19. The V call is TRBV27, the J call TRBJ2-2; D call uncertain. Sequencing was performed on PBMCs or T cells enriched from blood (not recorded which). The CDR3: CASSLGAEAGELFF. For the CDR3, the DNA is TGTGCCAGCAGCTTAGGAGCTGAGGCCGGGGAGCTGTTTTTT.